One and the same sample provided the 10 T cell receptor beta chains below, sequenced in a study of T cell responses to AZD1222 COVID-19 vaccine. Sequencing was performed with immunoSEQ multiplex PCR; in TCRdb, only in-frame clones are kept and a portion is missing. This table has about 69,000 clones, roughly 85% appearing once. The specimen was peripheral blood, collected 28 days after the second AZD1222 dose. These receptors all come from an adult who received the AZD1222 COVID-19 vaccine.

The V and J genes are TRBV5-4 and TRBJ1-4, with TRBD1 as a possible D gene (5 bases). The CDR3 extends over 14 amino acids. Germline V lookup: CDR1 SGHNT, CDR2 YYREEE (reference sequence). Trimming removed 3 bases from V and 8 bases from J, with 14 bases in between. DNA for the CDR3: TGTGCCAGCAGCTCAACAGGAGGTGGGGAAAAACTGTTTTTT. This encodes CASSSTGGGEKLFF.

Only a few counts were recorded for this clone. This chain uses TRBV29-1 with TRBJ2-1; 13 bases are shared with TRBD2. CDR3 length equals 14 residues. Trimming removed 5 bases from V and 5 bases from J; junction bases left unmatched: 3. CDR1 and CDR2 (germline): SQVTM, ANQGSEA. This CDR3 reads CSVRLAGGHNEQFF. The DNA for the CDR3 is TGCAGCGTTCGACTAGCGGGAGGCCACAATGAGCAGTTCTTC.

The chain combines TRBV7-2 with TRBJ1-5; TRBD1 aligns across 7 bases. The J segment lost 4 bases and the V segment lost 3 bases, leaving 3 bases of the junction unmatched. This CDR3 is built from 14 residues. The germline V gene encodes CDR1 SGHTA and CDR2 FQGNSA. In DNA, the CDR3 is TGTGCCAGCAGCTTTACAGGGGTAAATCAGCCCCAGCATTTT. Amino acids: CASSFTGVNQPQHF.

The DNA of the CDR3 is TGTGCCAGCAGCTTTTGGACAGGGGGTGCTGGAAACACCATATATTTT. Residues: CASSFWTGGAGNTIYF. This chain links TRBV3-1 (or the pseudogene TRBV3-2) with TRBJ1-3, with 10 bases matching TRBD1. The CDR3 totals 16 residues. J gave up 2 bases and V 5 bases, and 6 bases lay outside the gene matches. CDR1 and CDR2 from the germline V gene are LGHDT and YNNKEL (reference sequence).

V is TRBV4-1 and J is TRBJ2-1, with D tentatively TRBD1 (5 bases). The germline V gene encodes CDR1 MGHRA and CDR2 YSYEKL. The V gene lost 0 bases and the J gene lost 4 bases, with 10 bases spanning the gap. The CDR3 totals 15 residues. The CDR3, as DNA: TGCGCCAGCAGCCAAGATGGGGCAGGGTACAATGAGCAGTTCTTC. Protein product: CASSQDGAGYNEQFF.

The V gene is TRBV9, the J gene TRBJ1-2; 9 bases map to TRBD1. With V trimmed by 4 bases and J by 2 bases, 3 bases remained unmatched. There are 14 residues in the CDR3. Per the germline V gene, CDR1 is SGDLS and CDR2 is YYNGEE. CDR3 amino acids: CASSPGQGNYGYTF. The DNA for the CDR3 is TGTGCCAGCAGCCCGGGACAGGGAAACTATGGCTACACCTTC.

This chain connects TRBV5-6 to TRBJ1-2; D is perhaps TRBD1 (6 bases). V lost 5 bases, J lost 7 bases, and 15 bases lay in between. The CDR3 spans 13 residues. Per germline, CDR1 SGHDT and CDR2 YYEEEE. CDR3 sequence (DNA): TGTGCCAGCAGGATTACAGGGCCCGGTGGCTACACCTTC. This codes for CASRITGPGGYTF.

V and J are TRBV25-1 and TRBJ1-5; the D is unclear. Per germline, CDR1 MGHDK and CDR2 SYGVNS. The V gene lost 1 base and the J gene lost 6 bases, with 7 bases spanning the gap. CDR3 length: 13 residues. CDR3 sequence (DNA): TGTGCCAGCAGTGAATGGGTGGGTCAGCCCCAGCATTTT. Protein product: CASSEWVGQPQHF.

A single count supports this clone. The rearrangement links TRBV19 to TRBJ2-3; D may correspond to TRBD1 or TRBD2 (5 bases each). Germline values: CDR1 LNHDA, CDR2 SQIVND (reference sequence). V was clipped by 3 bases and J by 3 bases, with 13 bases between them. The CDR3 length is 15 residues. CDR3 in amino acids: CASSMPGPGTDTQYF. CDR3 nucleotides: TGTGCCAGTAGTATGCCGGGACCGGGGACAGATACGCAGTATTTT.

The V call is TRBV3-1 (or the pseudogene TRBV3-2), the J call TRBJ1-6, with TRBD1 as a possible D gene (6 bases). Germline V CDR1 and CDR2: LGHDT, YNNKEL (reference sequence). The CDR3 runs 16 residues. With 3 bases removed from V and 7 bases from J, the gap between germline ends came to 16 bases. The CDR3 loop is CASSHGQLPLNSPLHF. As DNA, the CDR3 is TGTGCCAGCAGCCATGGACAGTTACCGTTAAATTCACCCCTCCACTTT.